The clone carrying this T cell receptor beta chain was observed a single time. Its antigen is currently unknown. Healthy individuals who donated bone marrow served as the donors. V was trimmed by 7 bases and J by 5 bases, leaving 17 bases between them. There are 14 residues in the CDR3. Per germline, CDR1 SNHLY and CDR2 FYNNEI. The sample comes from a study of cytomegalovirus exposure and HLA in healthy donors. The study, taken as a whole, reports: Immune exposure was documented only through CMV serostatus.

60 Vbeta and 13 Jbeta primers were used in PCR. Sequenced by immunoSEQ multiplex PCR; TCRdb stores in-frame clones only, minus some. The sample lists about 78,000 clones; 80% were seen once. This chain uses TRBV2 with TRBJ2-5, with D possibly TRBD1 on 6 matching bases. Sequenced: PBMCs. The clonotype comes from a man aged 45-65 years in good health and CMV-seropositive. The DNA for the CDR3 is TGTGCCAGCAACACGAGGACAGATGGGGAGACCCAGTACTTC. Translated: CASNTRTDGETQYF.